The sequence of this TCR beta chain was determined in a study of T-cell reconstitution after alpha-beta-depleted transplantation in children. This clonotype has at least ten counts. Construction of the TCRbeta library involved unique molecular identifiers. TCRdb independently ran MiXCR on the PCR reads; one entry per CDR3 protein. The profile shows over 550,000 distinct CDR3 sequences, roughly a tenth of them singletons. This TCR derives from a human donor who donated a stem cell graft to a child with acute myeloid leukemia. The sample consisted of PBMCs from the stem cell graft donor, taken from the stem cell graft.

This chain's CDR3 is CSAPGSDFTNNEQFF. CDR3 DNA: TGCAGTGCCCCTGGCTCGGACTTTACGAACAATGAGCAGTTCTTC. The chain is built from TRBV20-1 and TRBJ2-1; a weak D match, TRBD2 (5 bases). The V and J ends lost 6 bases and 5 bases respectively, with 20 bases between them. Germline CDR1 reads DFQATT; CDR2 reads SNEGSKA (reference sequence). This CDR3 is 15 amino acids long.